The 20 T cell receptor beta chains in this list originate from one sample, sequenced in a study of T cell responses to AZD1222 COVID-19 vaccine. The table came from immunoSEQ multiplex PCR; TCRdb's copy has only in-frame clones and leaves some out. Among over 100,000 clones listed, 80% to 90% were seen once. Material: peripheral blood, obtained 28 days after the second AZD1222 dose. Every receptor here comes from an adult who received the AZD1222 COVID-19 vaccine.

The V call is TRBV27, the J call TRBJ2-2; TRBD2 agrees at 10 bases. This CDR3 region has 15 residues. J gave up 7 bases and V 2 bases, and 4 bases lay outside the gene matches. Germline assignment: CDR1 MNHEY and CDR2 SMNVEV (reference sequence). CDR3 coding DNA: TGTGCCAGCAGTTTACTAGCGGGGGATTTCGGGGAGCTGTTTTTT. This translates into CASSLLAGDFGELFF.

The chain couples TRBV15 to TRBJ1-1, with no clear D. This CDR3 is built from 16 residues. The germline CDR1 and CDR2 sequences are LNHNV and YYDKDF (reference sequence). V lost 0 bases and J 6 bases, leaving 17 bases between the germline ends. The chain's CDR3 is CATSRDLDLKRAEAFF. Here the CDR3 DNA reads TGTGCCACCAGCAGAGATTTGGATCTGAAAAGGGCTGAAGCTTTCTTT.

The chain joins TRBV3-1 (or the pseudogene TRBV3-2) to TRBJ2-1; 9 bases agree with TRBD2. The germline V gene has CDR1 LGHDT and CDR2 YNNKEL (reference sequence). The CDR3 length is 14 residues. The J segment lost 8 bases and the V segment lost 3 bases, leaving 5 bases of the junction unmatched. The CDR3 region has the DNA TGTGCCAGCAGCCAGGGACTAGCTTTCGATGAGCAGTTCTTC. It specifies CASSQGLAFDEQFF.

V gene TRBV29-1 combines with J gene TRBJ2-7; D could derive from TRBD1 or TRBD2 (5 bases each). Germline values: CDR1 SQVTM, CDR2 ANQGSEA. This CDR3 comprises 13 residues. The V end was cut by 5 bases, the J end by 7 bases, with 18 bases between. The CDR3 DNA reads as TGCAGCGTTACCGAACCGGGACCCGTAGAGCAGTACTTC. Encoded protein: CSVTEPGPVEQYF.

The rearrangement joins TRBV6-6 to TRBJ1-5, with unresolved D. The germline CDR1 and CDR2 sequences are MNHNY and SVGAGI (reference sequence). The CDR3 spans 13 residues. The germline V and J ends were trimmed by 3 bases and 7 bases, with 10 bases remaining between them. This CDR3 is CASSYSATQPQHF. For the CDR3, the DNA is TGTGCCAGCAGTTATTCGGCAACCCAGCCCCAGCATTTT.

The chain carries TRBV5-4 and TRBJ2-7, with D possibly matching TRBD2 (5 bases). Trimming took off 1 base at V and 0 bases at J, with 8 bases between the two ends. This CDR3 region has 14 residues. Germline V gives CDR1 SGHNT, CDR2 YYREEE (reference sequence). CDR3 coding DNA: TGTGCCAGCAGCTTGAACGGGGACTCCTACGAGCAGTACTTC. It encodes CASSLNGDSYEQYF.

This clone appeared a single time. V usage is TRBV5-6 and J usage is TRBJ2-4; 10 nucleotides agree with TRBD2. The CDR3 totals 18 residues. Germline CDR1 SGHDT, CDR2 YYEEEE. Germline trimming cut 0 bases from V and 0 bases from J; bases unmatched to any gene: 6. This chain's CDR3 is CASSLGLLAGLAKNIQYF. The CDR3 DNA is TGTGCCAGCAGCTTGGGCCTACTAGCGGGGTTAGCCAAAAACATTCAGTACTTC.

The gene calls are TRBV11-1 and TRBJ2-7, with D perhaps being TRBD1 or TRBD2 (5 bases each). The CDR3 sequence is 15 residues long. Between the trimmed V and J ends, which lost 5 bases and 0 bases, there was a span of 14 bases. Germline loops: CDR1 SGHAT, CDR2 FQDESV (reference sequence). CDR3 nucleotide sequence: TGTGCCAGCAGCCGGTTCGGGACCAGCTCCTACGAGCAGTACTTC. This sequence encodes CASSRFGTSSYEQYF.

This chain links TRBV6-5 with TRBJ2-3; TRBD2 agrees at 7 bases. V lost 10 bases to trimming and J lost 2 bases; unmatched junction nucleotides: 12. The germline gives CDR1 MNHEY, CDR2 SVGAGI. The CDR3 has 15 amino acids. CDR3 nucleotides: TGTGCCACCTACGATCGGGGAGGGTCCACAGATACGCAGTATTTT. It translates to CATYDRGGSTDTQYF.

The rearrangement joins TRBV18 to TRBJ1-2; weak D call: TRBD1 (5 bases). With 0 bases removed from V and 4 bases from J, the gap between germline ends came to 21 bases. The germline V gene has CDR1 KGHSH and CDR2 LQKENI. This CDR3 is 18 amino acids long. In DNA, the CDR3 is TGTGCCAGCTCACCACCGGCTTCGACAGTAACCACGCTCTATGGCTACACCTTC. Translated: CASSPPASTVTTLYGYTF. The full variable domain, in which reference TRBV18 and TRBJ1-2 provide the parts outside the CDR3, is NAGVMQNPRHLVRRRGQEARLRCSPMKGHSHVYWYRQLPEEGLKFMVYLQKENIIDESGMPKERFSAEFPKEGPSILRIQQVVRGDSAAYFCASSPPASTVTTLYGYTFGSGTRLTVV.

The J gene is TRBJ2-1, the V gene TRBV9, with D uncertain. V was cut by 0 bases and J by 8 bases, with 12 bases left in between. The germline V gene encodes CDR1 SGDLS and CDR2 YYNGEE. CDR3 length equals 14 residues. CDR3 DNA: TGTGCCAGCAGCGTAGGTCCCTCAGCGTATGAGCAGTTCTTC. Amino acid sequence: CASSVGPSAYEQFF. The entire variable domain, with the rest obtained from reference TRBV9 and TRBJ2-1, is as follows: DSGVTQTPKHLITATGQRVTLRCSPRSGDLSVYWYQQSLDQGLQFLIQYYNGEERAKGNILERFSAQQFPDLHSELNLSSLELGDSALYFCASSVGPSAYEQFFGPGTRLTVL.

This clone has a single count. The chain has TRBV6-5 and TRBJ2-1, with 10 bases matching TRBD2. After removal of 5 bases from V and 7 bases from J, the junction contained 5 bases not matched to a gene. Germline V gene sequence: CDR1 MNHEY, CDR2 SVGAGI. This CDR3 is 14 amino acids long. The CDR3 DNA sequence: TGTGCCAGCAGTCGAAGTAGCGGGGGGAATGAGCAGTTCTTC. Translation gives CASSRSSGGNEQFF.

Concerning this clone itself: The same CDR3 is also encoded by other DNA sequences in this sample. V is TRBV19 and J is TRBJ1-5; D gene unclear. Germline-derived CDR1 and CDR2 are LNHDA and SQIVND (reference sequence). The CDR3 runs to 13 residues. The V gene lost 6 bases and the J gene lost 4 bases, with 10 bases spanning the gap. The CDR3 DNA is TGTGCCAGTAGCCCCGGGTTGAATCAGCCCCAGCATTTT. Translating gives CASSPGLNQPQHF.

This chain uses TRBV6-5 with TRBJ2-1, with D uncertain. The CDR3 runs to 13 residues. The germline CDR1 and CDR2 sequences are MNHEY and SVGAGI. V lost 7 bases, J lost 4 bases, and 11 bases lay in between. The CDR3 nucleotides are TGTGCCAGCACTGCGAATCCTTACAATGAGCAGTTCTTC. Translating it yields CASTANPYNEQFF.

V gene TRBV2 combines with J gene TRBJ2-1, with 7 nucleotides matching TRBD1. The trim removed 6 bases at V and 6 bases at J, leaving 11 bases unmatched. Germline V gene data show CDR1 as SNHLY and CDR2 as FYNNEI. This CDR3 region has 15 residues. CDR3 protein: CASRLRQGRSNEQFF. The CDR3 DNA sequence: TGTGCCAGCAGGCTACGACAGGGCAGGAGCAATGAGCAGTTCTTC.

The J gene is TRBJ1-1, the V gene TRBV9; a weak D match, TRBD1 (5 bases). Per the germline V gene, CDR1 is SGDLS and CDR2 is YYNGEE. Trimming took 2 bases from V and 5 from J, leaving 16 bases between them. CDR3 length: 15 amino acids. The CDR3 nucleotides read TGTGCCAGCAGCGTCTCCGGGACCGGATATACTGAAGCTTTCTTT. Protein sequence: CASSVSGTGYTEAFF.

The rearrangement uses TRBV5-1 and TRBJ1-2; 8 bases line up with TRBD1. Germline loops: CDR1 SGHRS, CDR2 YFSETQ. The CDR3 extends over 16 amino acids. V shed 6 bases and J 4 bases; nucleotides not matched to a gene: 14. CDR3 region: CASKQIWTGTAYGYTF. DNA for the CDR3: TGCGCCAGCAAACAGATTTGGACAGGGACTGCCTATGGCTACACCTTC.

V is TRBV7-8 and J is TRBJ1-2; 7 positions agree with TRBD1. CDR1 is SGHVS and CDR2 is FQNEAQ in the germline V gene. CDR3 length: 16 residues. V was pared by 5 bases and J by 5 bases, with 14 bases of the junction left unmatched. CDR3 DNA: TGTGCCAGCAGCCCGAGCAGGGGGGGCAGATGGTATGGCTACACCTTC. Translation: CASSPSRGGRWYGYTF. Looking up the rest from reference TRBV7-8 and TRBJ1-2 gives the full variable domain: GAGVSQSPRYKVAKRGQDVALRCDPISGHVSLFWYQQALGQGPEFLTYFQNEAQLDKSGLPSDRFFAERPEGSVSTLKIQRTQQEDSAVYLCASSPSRGGRWYGYTFGSGTRLTVV.

The rearrangement links TRBV5-1 to TRBJ2-7; 9 nucleotides align to TRBD2. The CDR3 loop spans 14 amino acids. The germline V gene has CDR1 SGHRS and CDR2 YFSETQ. J was trimmed by 3 bases and V by 4 bases; bases with no gene match: 5. The CDR3 loop reads CASSRLAGNYEQYF. CDR3 DNA sequence: TGCGCCAGCAGCCGTCTAGCGGGAAACTACGAGCAGTACTTC.

The chain recombines TRBV5-1 with TRBJ2-7, with TRBD2 identical over 10 bases. The J segment lost 5 bases and the V segment lost 1 base, leaving 12 bases of the junction unmatched. The CDR3 consists of 17 residues. Germline V gene lookup returns CDR1 SGHRS and CDR2 YFSETQ. The CDR3 region has the DNA TGCGCCAGCAGCTTGAGAACTAGCGGGAACTCCTTCAACGAGCAGTACTTC. Protein: CASSLRTSGNSFNEQYF.